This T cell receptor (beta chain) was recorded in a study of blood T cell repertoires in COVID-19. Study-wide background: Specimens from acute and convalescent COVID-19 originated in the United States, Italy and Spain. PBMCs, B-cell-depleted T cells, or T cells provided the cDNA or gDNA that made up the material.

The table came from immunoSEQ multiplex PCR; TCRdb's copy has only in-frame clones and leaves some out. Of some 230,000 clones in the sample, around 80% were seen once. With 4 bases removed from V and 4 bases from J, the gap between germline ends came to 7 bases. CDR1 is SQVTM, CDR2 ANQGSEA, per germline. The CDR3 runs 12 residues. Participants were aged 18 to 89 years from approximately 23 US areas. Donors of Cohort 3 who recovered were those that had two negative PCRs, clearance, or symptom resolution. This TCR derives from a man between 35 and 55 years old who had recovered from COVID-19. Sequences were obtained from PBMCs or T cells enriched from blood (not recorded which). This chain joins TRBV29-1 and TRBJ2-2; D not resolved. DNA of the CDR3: TGCAGCGTTGGCGGCTCCACCGGGGAGCTGTTTTTT. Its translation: CSVGGSTGELFF.